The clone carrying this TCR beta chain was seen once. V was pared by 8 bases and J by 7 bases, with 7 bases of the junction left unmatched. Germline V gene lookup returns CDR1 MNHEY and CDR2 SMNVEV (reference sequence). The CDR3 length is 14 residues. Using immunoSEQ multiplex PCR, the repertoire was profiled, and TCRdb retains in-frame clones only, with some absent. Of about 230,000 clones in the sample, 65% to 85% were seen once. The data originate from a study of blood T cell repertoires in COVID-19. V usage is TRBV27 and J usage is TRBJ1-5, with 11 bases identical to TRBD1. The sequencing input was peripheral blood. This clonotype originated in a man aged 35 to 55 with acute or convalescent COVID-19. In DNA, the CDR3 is TGTGCCAGCGCAGGGACAGGGGGAATACAGCCCCAGCATTTT. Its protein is CASAGTGGIQPQHF.